The 6 T cell receptor beta chains given below trace back to one sample, sequenced in a study of blood T cell repertoires in COVID-19. Using immunoSEQ multiplex PCR, the repertoire was profiled, and TCRdb retains in-frame clones only, with some absent. The repertoire holds about 240,000 clones, with around 86% as singletons. The source material was peripheral blood. All receptors derive from a man aged 25 to 40 who had recovered from COVID-19.

J is TRBJ2-5 and V is TRBV7-2; TRBD2 aligns across 9 bases. Germline V gene sequence: CDR1 SGHTA, CDR2 FQGNSA. The CDR3 is 14 amino acids. V was pared by 6 bases and J by 5 bases, with 7 bases of the junction left unmatched. CDR3 nucleotides: TGTGCCAGCAGGTCCTACGGGACTAGCGAGACCCAGTACTTC. It is translated as CASRSYGTSETQYF.

This clone came up many times. The chain is built from TRBV27 and TRBJ2-5, with D perhaps matching TRBD1 (5 bases). Looked up from germline, CDR1 is MNHEY and CDR2 is SMNVEV (reference sequence). CDR3 length: 13 amino acids. Between the trimmed V and J ends, which lost 8 bases and 4 bases, there was a span of 14 bases. The CDR3 nucleotides read TGTGCCAGCGCAAGGGGTTCTGTAGAGACCCAGTACTTC. Protein sequence: CASARGSVETQYF.

The chain combines TRBV19 with TRBJ2-7, with 7 nucleotides matching TRBD1. Germline-derived CDR1 and CDR2 are LNHDA and SQIVND (reference sequence). Trimming at V came to 3 bases and at J to 6 bases, leaving 11 bases not matched to a gene. The length of the CDR3 is 15 residues. The CDR3 DNA follows: TGTGCCAGTAGTATTAGCCACGCCAGGGGGATCGAGCAGTACTTC. It is translated as CASSISHARGIEQYF.

The CDR3 protein is CASSPARGLEETQYF. CDR3 nucleotides: TGTGCCAGCAGTCCTGCAAGGGGTTTAGAAGAGACCCAGTACTTC. The chain carries TRBV7-8 and TRBJ2-5; perhaps TRBD1 as D (5 bases). The CDR3 covers 15 residues. The germline V gene has CDR1 SGHVS and CDR2 FQNEAQ. Trimming left V 6 bases short and J 3 bases short, with 17 bases between.

CDR3 sequence: CASSPSGDEQYF. The CDR3 DNA reads as TGTGCCAGCTCACCATCGGGGGACGAGCAGTACTTC. The V gene is TRBV18, the J gene TRBJ2-7; tentatively, D is TRBD2 (6 bases). Germline CDR1 and CDR2: KGHSH and LQKENI. Between the trimmed V and J ends, which lost 2 bases and 5 bases, there was a span of 7 bases. The CDR3 loop spans 12 amino acids.

This clone was counted at least ten times. The chain couples TRBV19 to TRBJ1-1; D call uncertain. V shed 3 bases and J shed 1 base, with 6 bases lying between them. The CDR3 is made up of 13 amino acids. The germline gives CDR1 LNHDA, CDR2 SQIVND (reference sequence). The CDR3 sequence: CASSITGNTEAFF. In nucleotides, the CDR3 is TGTGCCAGTAGTATTACGGGGAACACTGAAGCTTTCTTT.